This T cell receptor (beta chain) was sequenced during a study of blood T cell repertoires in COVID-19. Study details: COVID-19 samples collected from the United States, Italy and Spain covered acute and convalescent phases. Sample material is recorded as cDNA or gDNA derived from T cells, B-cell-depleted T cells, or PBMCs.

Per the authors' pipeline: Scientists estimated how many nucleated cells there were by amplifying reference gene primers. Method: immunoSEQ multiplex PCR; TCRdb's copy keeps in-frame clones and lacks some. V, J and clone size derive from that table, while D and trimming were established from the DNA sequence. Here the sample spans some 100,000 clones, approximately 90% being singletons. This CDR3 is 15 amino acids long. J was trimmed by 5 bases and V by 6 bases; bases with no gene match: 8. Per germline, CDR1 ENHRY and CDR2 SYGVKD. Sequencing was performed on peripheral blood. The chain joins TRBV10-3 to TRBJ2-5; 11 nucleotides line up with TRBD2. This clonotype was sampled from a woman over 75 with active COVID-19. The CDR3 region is CAISRLAGGTETQYF. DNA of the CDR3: TGTGCCATCAGCCGGCTAGCGGGAGGTACCGAGACCCAGTACTTC.